This section outlines one T cell receptor (beta chain) sequence together with its context. Its target is not known. V dropped 4 bases and J dropped 6; count of bases not matched to a gene: 8. In germline, CDR1 is LGHNA, CDR2 YSLEER. This CDR3 is 14 amino acids long. The data are from a study of blood T cells in healthy people across ages. Study-wide results and limits: Strong correlation existed between TCR beta diversity and naive T cell percentage.

Alongside a J-beta primer mix, a sample-barcoded 5' primer served in a second PCR lasting roughly 6 to 12 cycles. Samples each returned at least 3 million CDR3-containing paired-end reads. TCRdb processed the 5' RACE reads anew with MiXCR; each CDR3 protein has one entry. Altogether 1.5 million to 2 million distinct CDR3 sequences are present, about two fifths being singletons, with the ten largest covering roughly 24%. This clonotype was sampled from a human donor in good health. The gene calls are TRBV4-3 and TRBJ1-1, with 7 bases that match TRBD1. Sequences were obtained from blood. The CDR3 nucleotides are TGCGCCAGCAGCCTTCCAGACAGGGCCGCTGAAGCTTTCTTT. Amino acids: CASSLPDRAAEAFF.